A single sample is the source of the 28 T cell receptor beta chains below, sequenced in a study of T cells expressing NK-cell markers. TCRdb processed the 5' RACE reads again and assigns one entry to each CDR3 protein, with no DNA. The listing contains fewer than 400,000 distinct CDR3 sequences. The sequenced sample was blood T cells: a sorted CD56 or NKG2C T cell subset, CD4+ or CD8+ T cells, or bulk PBMC T cells (not recorded which). The origin of the receptors is a woman aged 45-65 years in good health.

The chain has TRBV12-3 or TRBV12-4 and TRBJ2-1; TCRdb returns TRBD1, unconfirmable since there is no DNA. The CDR3 has 15 amino acids. The CDR3 region is CASSFGGDRIDEQFF.

J is TRBJ2-2 and V is TRBV29-1; the D gene TCRdb calls, TRBD1, cannot be checked with no DNA. The germline V gene encodes CDR1 SQVTM and CDR2 ANQGSEA. This CDR3 region has 12 residues. The CDR3 sequence is CSAKPGPGELFF.

CDR3 in amino acids: CASSSYTGIGDQPQHF. The chain couples TRBV6-1 to TRBJ1-5; the TRBD1 assignment by TCRdb is unverifiable without DNA. The germline V gene has CDR1 MNHNS and CDR2 SASEGT. The CDR3 runs to 16 residues.

V usage is TRBV3-1 and J usage is TRBJ2-1; TCRdb's D gene call, TRBD2, goes unchecked for lack of DNA. This CDR3 is 17 amino acids long. Germline CDR1 reads LGHDT; CDR2 reads YNNKEL (reference sequence). The CDR3 reads CASSQVGGTSAYNEQFF.

The chain couples TRBV29-1 to TRBJ2-2; absent DNA, TCRdb's TRBD1 call cannot be checked. This CDR3 spans 13 amino acids. Germline CDR1 and CDR2: SQVTM and ANQGSEA. This CDR3 reads CSVTGQFTGELFF.

This chain uses TRBV6-5 with TRBJ2-5; the TCRdb call, TRBD1, lacks DNA for checking. The CDR3 totals 14 residues. The V gene's germline CDR1 is MNHEY and CDR2 SVGAGI. The CDR3: CASSSRTDQETQYF.

This chain links TRBV29-1 with TRBJ2-5; TCRdb calls TRBD2, which cannot be checked without DNA. The CDR3 has 16 amino acids. CDR1 is SQVTM and CDR2 is ANQGSEA in the germline V gene. The CDR3 sequence: CSVERGLAGVLETQYF. The variable domain in full, completed from reference TRBV29-1 and TRBJ2-5, reads SAVISQKPSRDICQRGTSLTIQCQVDSQVTMMFWYRQQPGQSLTLIATANQGSEATYESGFVIDKFPISRPNLTFSTLTVSNMSPEDSSIYLCSVERGLAGVLETQYFGPGTRLLVL.

V is TRBV3-1 and J is TRBJ2-4. The length of the CDR3 is 13 residues. Looked up from germline, CDR1 is LGHDT and CDR2 is YNNKEL (reference sequence). The CDR3: CASSQDLGGIQYF.

V is TRBV5-1 and J is TRBJ2-5; TCRdb calls TRBD1, which cannot be checked without DNA. Germline CDR1 reads SGHRS; CDR2 reads YFSETQ. The CDR3 runs 15 residues. This chain's CDR3 is CASSLETTGQETQYF.

The chain employs TRBV20-1 and TRBJ2-4; TCRdb's D call, TRBD1, is unchecked because there is no DNA. CDR1 and CDR2 from the germline V gene are DFQATT and SNEGSKA (reference sequence). The CDR3 covers 15 residues. CDR3 sequence: CSARGPGGRGNIQYF.

The chain uses TRBV5-5 and TRBJ2-2; without DNA, the TCRdb call of TRBD2 cannot be checked. The CDR3 is made up of 20 amino acids. Germline V gives CDR1 SGHKS, CDR2 YYEKEE (reference sequence). This CDR3 is CASIPEGPWTSGMGTGELFF.

The chain recombines TRBV7-2 with TRBJ2-1; TCRdb outputs TRBD1, but without DNA this stays unchecked. The CDR3 loop spans 14 amino acids. In germline, CDR1 is SGHTA, CDR2 FQGNSA. CDR3: CASSINRGGDEQFF.

V is TRBV4-1 and J is TRBJ1-3. The germline V gene encodes CDR1 MGHRA and CDR2 YSYEKL. The CDR3 sequence is 14 residues long. The CDR3 reads CASSQAGYGNTIYF.

The chain uses TRBV20-1 and TRBJ2-1; no DNA is available, so the TRBD1 call from TCRdb remains unchecked. This CDR3 region has 14 residues. CDR1 and CDR2 from the germline V gene are DFQATT and SNEGSKA (reference sequence). CDR3 protein: CSAGSLAGANEQFF.

This chain connects TRBV12-3 or TRBV12-4 to TRBJ2-5; the D call from TCRdb, TRBD2, cannot be confirmed without DNA. The CDR3 extends over 17 amino acids. CDR3 protein: CASSLRAEWVHQETQYF.

The rearrangement joins TRBV12-3 or TRBV12-4 to TRBJ2-2; TCRdb indicates TRBD1, and absent DNA this call remains unverified. The CDR3 is made up of 15 amino acids. This CDR3 reads CASSPTGGDTGELFF.

The chain couples TRBV7-9 to TRBJ2-1; the TCRdb call, TRBD2, lacks DNA for checking. The CDR3 has 13 residues. The germline V gene has CDR1 SEHNR and CDR2 FQNEAQ (reference sequence). This CDR3 reads CAGGLAWGNEQFF.

The chain links TRBV20-1 to TRBJ1-1; TCRdb designates TRBD1, a call that cannot be tested without DNA. Germline values: CDR1 DFQATT, CDR2 SNEGSKA (reference sequence). This CDR3 has 16 residues. This CDR3 is CSASAVDRGLNTEAFF.

CDR3 residues: CASSRGTANEQFF. V usage is TRBV19 and J usage is TRBJ2-1; checking the TCRdb D call of TRBD1 is not possible without DNA. Germline assignment: CDR1 LNHDA and CDR2 SQIVND (reference sequence). The CDR3 covers 13 residues. Full variable domain (outside the CDR3, taken from reference TRBV19 and TRBJ2-1): DGGITQSPKYLFRKEGQNVTLSCEQNLNHDAMYWYRQDPGQGLRLIYYSQIVNDFQKGDIAEGYSVSREKKESFPLTVTSAQKNPTAFYLCASSRGTANEQFFGPGTRLTVL.

This chain uses TRBV4-1 with TRBJ2-7; TCRdb outputs TRBD2, but without DNA this stays unchecked. Germline V gene sequence: CDR1 MGHRA, CDR2 YSYEKL. The CDR3 extends over 13 amino acids. CDR3 sequence reads: CASSPHFGGEQYF.

V and J are TRBV2 and TRBJ1-4; TCRdb indicates TRBD1, and absent DNA this call remains unverified. The germline V gene has CDR1 SNHLY and CDR2 FYNNEI. The CDR3 has 14 residues. The chain's CDR3 is CASIATGVYEKLFF.

The CDR3 loop reads CASSRMGTTVSYEQYF. The V gene is TRBV5-5, the J gene TRBJ2-7; the D call from TCRdb, TRBD1, cannot be confirmed without DNA. This CDR3 is built from 16 residues. In germline, CDR1 is SGHKS, CDR2 YYEKEE (reference sequence).

This chain links TRBV19 with TRBJ2-1; TCRdb calls TRBD2, which cannot be checked without DNA. The CDR3 is made up of 16 amino acids. From germline, CDR1 is LNHDA and CDR2 SQIVND (reference sequence). This CDR3 is CASSIQRGGRYNEQFF.

V and J are TRBV12-3 or TRBV12-4 and TRBJ2-5; TCRdb's D gene call, TRBD2, goes unchecked for lack of DNA. The CDR3 totals 13 residues. CDR3 protein: CASTRWGSETQYF.

The rearrangement links TRBV5-5 to TRBJ2-2. Germline V gene lookup returns CDR1 SGHKS and CDR2 YYEKEE (reference sequence). There are 15 residues in the CDR3. CDR3 protein: CASSWVGKSTGELFF.

The genes are TRBV7-9 and TRBJ1-1. Germline values: CDR1 SEHNR, CDR2 FQNEAQ (reference sequence). The CDR3 has 14 residues. The CDR3 spells CASSFFRGGTEAFF.

This chain connects TRBV20-1 to TRBJ1-2; the D gene TCRdb calls, TRBD1, cannot be checked with no DNA. CDR1 and CDR2 (germline): DFQATT, SNEGSKA (reference sequence). The CDR3 has 13 residues. The CDR3 spells CSARVRGNYGYTF.

The V gene is TRBV5-1, the J gene TRBJ2-3; TCRdb gives TRBD2 as the D gene, but with no DNA this cannot be confirmed. This CDR3 contains 15 residues. Germline V lookup: CDR1 SGHRS, CDR2 YFSETQ. The CDR3 region is CASSRERDGTDTQYF.